This T cell receptor beta chain is drawn from a study of CD8+ T cells in alopecia areata. In the study overall: Patients in the treated group were given tofacitinib by mouth, 5 to 10 mg twice a day. Study-level findings and limits: Scalp sequencing also captures normal skin's resident alphabeta T cells.

This clone came up a few times. Its specificity is unknown. Treatment meaning: oral pan-JAK inhibitor, 5-10 mg twice daily. Alopecia areata patients gave lesional scalp punch biopsies and peripheral blood samples. Investigators sorted PBMCs to obtain both CD4+ and CD8+ T cells. Sequencing relied on a cDNA template that was reverse transcribed from extracted RNA. Using immunoSEQ multiplex PCR, the repertoire was profiled, and TCRdb retains in-frame clones only, with some absent. The table shows under 350,000 clones, with 58% occurring only once. CDR3 size: 15 residues. From germline, CDR1 is SQVTM and CDR2 ANQGSEA. Trimming took off 3 bases at V and 4 bases at J, with 16 bases between the two ends.

Sample: CD4+ T cells sorted from blood, taken at week 24, from a patient treated with tofacitinib. The clonotype was recovered from a human donor with alopecia areata. This chain links TRBV29-1 with TRBJ1-5, with a possible D match to TRBD1 (5 bases). The CDR3 bases are TGCAGCGTTGACCTCAGGGCGGTAGCAAATCAGCCCCAGCATTTT. Translation gives CSVDLRAVANQPQHF.